These 30 T cell receptor beta chains share one sample of origin, sequenced in a study of memory CD4+ T cells and cytomegalovirus serostatus. Single viable CD3+CD4+CD8-CD45RO+ cells were sorted as the memory CD4+ T cells. Here immunoSEQ multiplex PCR was the method, and the copy in TCRdb shows in-frame clones only, minus some. The sample lists about 58,000 clones; about four fifths were seen once. Input material: memory CD4+ T cells from blood. The receptor set was obtained from an adult in good health and CMV-seronegative. Some clones in this sample may be carry-over from other donors' samples.

The rearrangement uses TRBV14 and TRBJ2-1; 14 nucleotides align to TRBD2. Germline V gene lookup returns CDR1 SGHDN and CDR2 FVKESK. V was pared by 8 bases and J by 8 bases, with 8 bases of the junction left unmatched. CDR3 length: 15 amino acids. CDR3 in amino acids: CASAGTSGRRDEQFF. Written as DNA, the CDR3 is TGTGCCAGCGCCGGGACTAGCGGGAGAAGGGATGAGCAGTTCTTC.

V is TRBV5-8 and J is TRBJ2-3; D uncertain. Deletions cut 4 bases from V and 1 base from J, with 25 bases between. Germline CDR1 SGHTS, CDR2 YDEGEE. The CDR3 length is 19 residues. DNA of the CDR3: TGTGCCAGCAGCCCCGGTTTGGTGACTCTAGATAGGGGCACAGATACGCAGTATTTT. Its protein product is CASSPGLVTLDRGTDTQYF.

V is TRBV7-2 and J is TRBJ2-3; D gene unclear. The V end was cut by 4 bases, the J end by 3 bases, with 5 bases between. Germline V gene sequence: CDR1 SGHTA, CDR2 FQGNSA. The length of the CDR3 is 12 residues. CDR3 in amino acids: CASSSTTDTQYF. CDR3 nucleotide sequence: TGTGCCAGCAGCTCTACTACAGATACGCAGTATTTT.

A few counts support this clone. This chain links TRBV19 with TRBJ2-6; weak D call: TRBD2 (7 bases). The ends were cut back, 9 bases at V and 2 bases at J, with 23 bases in the middle. The CDR3 extends over 18 amino acids. The germline CDR1 and CDR2 sequences are LNHDA and SQIVND (reference sequence). The CDR3: CASNLGRGVRAGANVLTF. In nucleotides, the CDR3 is TGTGCCAGCAATTTGGGGAGGGGGGTTAGGGCTGGGGCCAACGTCCTGACTTTC.

This sequence joins TRBV28 and TRBJ2-2, with D possibly being TRBD2 (6 bases). This CDR3 comprises 14 residues. The germline gives CDR1 MDHEN, CDR2 SYDVKM. Trimming took 5 bases from V and 4 from J, leaving 11 bases between them. The DNA for the CDR3 is TGTGCCAGCAGTGGCGCGGGGACCACCGGGGAGCTGTTTTTT. Amino acid sequence: CASSGAGTTGELFF.

The gene calls are TRBV29-1 and TRBJ1-1; D call uncertain. V dropped 6 bases and J dropped 0 bases, with 8 bases sitting between them. Germline V gives CDR1 SQVTM, CDR2 ANQGSEA. The CDR3 length is 12 residues. CDR3 bases: TGCAGCGTAGACCTCCTGAACACTGAAGCTTTCTTT. It specifies CSVDLLNTEAFF. The variable domain in full, completed from reference TRBV29-1 and TRBJ1-1, reads SAVISQKPSRDICQRGTSLTIQCQVDSQVTMMFWYRQQPGQSLTLIATANQGSEATYESGFVIDKFPISRPNLTFSTLTVSNMSPEDSSIYLCSVDLLNTEAFFGQGTRLTVV.

The rearrangement joins TRBV28 to TRBJ1-2; 7 bases align to TRBD1. The CDR3 loop spans 14 amino acids. Germline V gene sequence: CDR1 MDHEN, CDR2 SYDVKM. Trimming took 6 bases from V and 4 from J; bases not matched to a gene: 8. CDR3 nucleotides: TGTGCCAGCAGCTCTGCCACAGGGGTCTATGGCTACACCTTC. Protein product: CASSSATGVYGYTF.

This chain joins TRBV28 and TRBJ2-3, with 7 bases identical to TRBD2. The trim removed 1 base at V and 8 bases at J, leaving 0 bases unmatched. This CDR3 contains 12 residues. Germline loops: CDR1 MDHEN, CDR2 SYDVKM. The CDR3 sequence is CASSLSGGTQYF. As DNA, the CDR3 is TGTGCCAGCAGTTTATCGGGAGGTACGCAGTATTTT.

The chain recombines TRBV14 with TRBJ2-7; weak D call: TRBD2 (6 bases). CDR3 size: 14 residues. Germline CDR1 SGHDN, CDR2 FVKESK. Trimming stripped 4 bases from V and 2 bases from J, with 12 bases between. The CDR3 region has the DNA TGTGCCAGCAGCCTTGGCGGAGGGGCCTACGAGCAGTACTTC. This gives the protein CASSLGGGAYEQYF.

The rearrangement uses TRBV6-5 and TRBJ1-3; D is ambiguous. This CDR3 region has 14 residues. The V and J ends lost 6 bases and 0 bases respectively, with 9 bases between them. Germline V lookup: CDR1 MNHEY, CDR2 SVGAGI. CDR3 in amino acids: CASSLGLSGNTIYF. The CDR3 DNA follows: TGTGCCAGCAGCCTCGGTCTCTCTGGAAACACCATATATTTT.

This chain joins TRBV2 and TRBJ2-7, with TRBD2 as a possible D gene (5 bases). V lost 3 bases and J 1 base, leaving 10 bases between the germline ends. The CDR3 is 14 amino acids. Germline lookup yields CDR1 SNHLY and CDR2 FYNNEI. CDR3 sequence: CASSERTGSYEQYF. For the CDR3, the DNA is TGTGCCAGCAGTGAGAGGACTGGTTCCTACGAGCAGTACTTC.

The V gene is TRBV29-1, the J gene TRBJ2-3; D perhaps matches TRBD1 (6 bases). Between the trimmed V and J ends, which lost 4 bases and 0 bases, there was a span of 11 bases. Germline V gene data show CDR1 as SQVTM and CDR2 as ANQGSEA. The CDR3 sequence is 14 residues long. CDR3 sequence: CSVGQGPSTDTQYF. CDR3 coding DNA: TGCAGCGTTGGTCAGGGGCCTAGCACAGATACGCAGTATTTT.

The V gene is TRBV19, the J gene TRBJ2-5, with D perhaps matching TRBD1 or TRBD2 (5 bases each). CDR1 and CDR2 from the germline V gene are LNHDA and SQIVND (reference sequence). V shed 6 bases and J shed 4 bases, with 18 bases lying between them. This CDR3 is 15 amino acids long. Written as DNA, the CDR3 is TGTGCCAGTAGAGGCTGGAGCGAGGGGACAGAGACCCAGTACTTC. It is translated as CASRGWSEGTETQYF.

V gene TRBV5-1 combines with J gene TRBJ2-1, with 14 bases that match TRBD2. V was clipped by 8 bases and J by 1 base; unmatched bases: 5. Germline CDR1 is SGHRS and CDR2 is YFSETQ. CDR3 length: 16 amino acids. The CDR3 reads CASRTSGRSSYNEQFF. The CDR3 bases are TGCGCCAGTAGGACTAGCGGGAGGTCTTCCTACAATGAGCAGTTCTTC.

Details on this clone: Because it lacks the conserved phenylalanine or tryptophan at the end, this CDR3 is likely a read error. Because the CDR3's place on the DNA is in doubt, the DNA is left out and the CDR3 is given as listed by TCRdb. This chain uses TRBV28 with TRBJ1-6. Termini included, the CDR3 measures 10 amino acids. Germline values: CDR1 MDHEN, CDR2 SYDVKM. This CDR3 reads CASRLLPFVE.

The chain couples TRBV5-4 to TRBJ2-3; 9 nucleotides agree with TRBD1. Germline CDR1 SGHNT, CDR2 YYREEE (reference sequence). CDR3 length equals 15 residues. Germline trimming cut 7 bases from V and 1 base from J; bases unmatched to any gene: 7. CDR3 protein: CASRWTGAGTDTQYF. CDR3 coding DNA: TGTGCCAGCCGCTGGACAGGGGCTGGCACAGATACGCAGTATTTT. Drawing the rest from reference TRBV5-4 and TRBJ2-3, the complete variable domain is ETGVTQSPTHLIKTRGQQVTLRCSSQSGHNTVSWYQQALGQGPQFIFQYYREEENGRGNFPPRFSGLQFPNYSSELNVNALELDDSALYLCASRWTGAGTDTQYFGPGTRLTVL.

CDR3 in amino acids: CASSLTRRGDEQYF. The CDR3 DNA reads TGTGCCAGCAGCTTAACCCGCCGCGGCGACGAGCAGTACTTC. The chain employs TRBV7-9 and TRBJ2-7, with D hard to call. This CDR3 is 14 amino acids long. Germline V lookup: CDR1 SEHNR, CDR2 FQNEAQ (reference sequence). Trimming cost V 2 bases and J 5 bases, with 13 bases left between them.

CDR3 DNA: TGTGCCAGCAGCTTCACAGGGGCCTCCAGCTCCTACGAGCAGTACTTC. Translating it yields CASSFTGASSSYEQYF. The chain links TRBV6-6 to TRBJ2-7; 7 nucleotides line up with TRBD1. J was trimmed by 0 bases and V by 6 bases; bases with no gene match: 11. Germline V lookup: CDR1 MNHNY, CDR2 SVGAGI (reference sequence). The CDR3 is 16 residues long.

This chain connects TRBV5-6 to TRBJ1-2; D is ambiguous. The CDR3 has 12 residues. V lost 4 bases and J lost 0, with 4 bases in between. Germline values: CDR1 SGHDT, CDR2 YYEEEE. The CDR3 DNA reads as TGTGCCAGCAGCCGGGCTAACTATGGCTACACCTTC. It codes for CASSRANYGYTF.

The rearrangement joins TRBV7-2 to TRBJ2-7; D unclear. Per the germline V gene, CDR1 is SGHTA and CDR2 is FQGNSA. The CDR3 runs to 13 residues. Trimming cost V 4 bases and J 5 bases, with 12 bases left between them. The DNA of the CDR3 is TGTGCCAGCAGCTCACCCAATTTCGACGAGCAGTACTTC. This encodes CASSSPNFDEQYF.

The chain uses TRBV27 and TRBJ1-1; 11 positions match TRBD1. There are 16 residues in the CDR3. The V gene end was trimmed by 4 bases and the J gene end by 0 bases; junction bases not matched to a gene: 4. The germline gives CDR1 MNHEY, CDR2 SMNVEV (reference sequence). The CDR3 here is CASSSGTGGLNTEAFF. Here the CDR3 DNA reads TGTGCCAGCAGTTCAGGGACAGGGGGATTGAACACTGAAGCTTTCTTT.

This clone showed up just once. In DNA form, the CDR3 reads TGCAGCGGCGGGGTAGATACGCAGTATTTT. This codes for CSGGVDTQYF. This rearrangement joins TRBV29-1 to TRBJ2-3, with D maybe TRBD2 (6 bases). The CDR3 is 10 amino acids. Germline V gene sequence: CDR1 SQVTM, CDR2 ANQGSEA. Trimming took off 7 bases at V and 5 bases at J, with 7 bases between the two ends.

This clone was seen a handful of times. The genes are TRBV5-1 and TRBJ2-3; 7 positions match TRBD1. Losses at the gene ends were 1 base for V and 2 bases for J; bases not matched to a gene: 7. Germline lookup yields CDR1 SGHRS and CDR2 YFSETQ. CDR3 length: 16 amino acids. CDR3 sequence reads: CASSLQDRRNTDTQYF. The CDR3 DNA reads TGCGCCAGCAGCTTGCAGGACAGGAGAAACACAGATACGCAGTATTTT.

This clone was counted a single time. The genes are TRBV5-5 and TRBJ2-3, with D perhaps matching TRBD1 or TRBD2 (5 bases each). The CDR3 is 12 residues long. The V gene lost 2 bases and the J gene lost 12 bases, with 13 bases spanning the gap. Germline V gene lookup returns CDR1 SGHKS and CDR2 YYEKEE (reference sequence). CDR3 sequence (DNA): TGTGCCAGCAGCTTCCGGGACCCACCCCAGTATTTT. It is translated as CASSFRDPPQYF.

The chain is built from TRBV11-2 and TRBJ2-7, with TRBD1 matching 9 bases. Germline V gene data show CDR1 as SGHAT and CDR2 as FQNNGV. The CDR3 has 15 residues. V was clipped by 3 bases and J by 4 bases; unmatched bases: 7. The CDR3 DNA follows: TGTGCCAGCAGCTTCCGGACGACAGGGGGTTACGAGCAGTACTTC. This gives the protein CASSFRTTGGYEQYF.

The genes are TRBV7-2 and TRBJ2-2; D is possibly TRBD2 (7 bases). V lost 11 bases and J lost 4, with 23 bases in between. The CDR3 covers 16 residues. Looked up from germline, CDR1 is SGHTA and CDR2 is FQGNSA. CDR3 sequence (DNA): TGTGCCGCCCCCCCAGAGGGGGGGCGAAGCACCGGGGAGCTGTTTTTT. This encodes CAAPPEGGRSTGELFF.

The genes are TRBV4-2 and TRBJ2-3, with TRBD1 matching over 8 bases. The V segment lost 0 bases and the J segment 12 bases; nucleotides outside the gene matches: 5. Germline CDR1 is LGHNA and CDR2 is YNFKEQ. This CDR3 is built from 13 residues. As DNA, the CDR3 is TGTGCCAGCAGCCAAGATGCAGGGACAGGTCAGTATTTT. Encoded protein: CASSQDAGTGQYF.

The chain joins TRBV4-2 to TRBJ1-6; TRBD1 matches at 7 bases. This CDR3 comprises 16 residues. CDR1 and CDR2 (germline): LGHNA, YNFKEQ. V dropped 5 bases and J dropped 7; count of bases not matched to a gene: 11. The CDR3 DNA reads as TGTGCCAGCAGCTCGGGACAGAATCCTTCCAATTCACCCCTCCACTTT. This codes for CASSSGQNPSNSPLHF.

J is TRBJ1-1 and V is TRBV27; D might be TRBD1 (5 bases). CDR3 size: 15 residues. CDR1 is MNHEY and CDR2 is SMNVEV in the germline V gene (reference sequence). The V and J ends lost 1 base and 4 bases respectively, with 13 bases between them. The CDR3 loop is CASSLFQDTVTEAFF. The DNA of the CDR3 is TGTGCCAGCAGTTTATTCCAGGACACTGTCACTGAAGCTTTCTTT.

This clone was counted between two and nine times. This chain joins TRBV30 and TRBJ2-5, with 7 bases fitting TRBD2. The V and J ends lost 3 bases and 6 bases, in that order; junction bases with no gene match: 7. This CDR3 has 13 amino acids. Germline V gives CDR1 GTSNPN, CDR2 SVGIG (reference sequence). This CDR3 is CAWRVGGAKTQYF. Here the CDR3 DNA reads TGTGCCTGGAGGGTGGGAGGGGCGAAGACCCAGTACTTC. Looking up the rest from reference TRBV30 and TRBJ2-5 gives the full variable domain: SQTIHQWPATLVQPVGSPLSLECTVEGTSNPNLYWYRQAAGRGLQLLFYSVGIGQISSEVPQNLSASRPQDRQFILSSKKLLLSDSGFYLCAWRVGGAKTQYFGPGTRLLVL.